The 11 T cell receptor beta chains reported below all come from one sample, sequenced in a study of T cell repertoires in cytomegalovirus infection (dated by TCRdb to the late 2010s). The data were produced on an Illumina HiSeq 1500. The public reads were reanalyzed by TCRdb: fastp trimming at Q25, MiXCR alignment, in-frame beta chains only. Rows merge per CDR3 protein into single entries with the most common DNA and genes. A total of some 390,000 distinct CDR3 sequences appear in this sample, less than 20% of them only once. Clones ranked in the top ten supply 8.5% to 10% of the sample. Source material: PBMCs. These receptors all stem from a human donor in good health (CMV status not recorded). Some clones in this sample may be carry-over from other donors' samples.

V gene TRBV6-5 combines with J gene TRBJ1-1; 11 bases are a match to TRBD1. From germline, CDR1 is MNHEY and CDR2 SVGAGI. V gave up 2 bases and J gave up 8 bases; unmatched junction bases: 7. The CDR3 spans 15 residues. The CDR3: CASSYAGQGGLEAFF. CDR3 nucleotides: TGTGCCAGCAGTTACGCGGGACAGGGGGGGTTGGAAGCTTTCTTT.

This clonotype was seen repeatedly, ten times or more. J is TRBJ2-7 and V is TRBV7-2, with 7 bases identical to TRBD1. Germline-derived CDR1 and CDR2 are SGHTA and FQGNSA. The junction had 5 bases not matched to a gene; V was cut back by 6 bases and J by 6 bases. This CDR3 has 12 residues. CDR3: CASRTGQAEQYF. The CDR3 DNA reads TGTGCCAGCAGAACCGGACAGGCCGAGCAGTACTTC. The complete variable domain, with remaining parts taken from reference TRBV7-2 and TRBJ2-7, reads GAGVSQSPSNKVTEKGKDVELRCDPISGHTALYWYRQSLGQGLEFLIYFQGNSAPDKSGLPSDRFSAERTGGSVSTLTIQRTQQEDSAVYLCASRTGQAEQYFGPGTRLTVT.

Many counts were recorded for this clonotype. V and J are TRBV7-2 and TRBJ1-2, with 9 positions matching TRBD1. The CDR3 is made up of 14 amino acids. The germline V gene encodes CDR1 SGHTA and CDR2 FQGNSA. The junction had 10 bases not matched to a gene; V was cut back by 5 bases and J by 9 bases. The CDR3 loop reads CASSLPGQGSRYTF. CDR3 sequence (DNA): TGTGCCAGCAGCCTGCCGGGACAGGGAAGTCGCTACACCTTC.

The V call is TRBV5-4, the J call TRBJ2-1; D may be TRBD2 (6 bases). Germline assignment: CDR1 SGHNT and CDR2 YYREEE (reference sequence). The CDR3 runs 15 residues. Deletions cut 3 bases from V and 3 bases from J, with 13 bases between. In nucleotides, the CDR3 is TGTGCCAGCAGCTCGCGGGGCAACAACTACAATGAGCAGTTCTTC. It codes for CASSSRGNNYNEQFF.

The rearrangement uses TRBV20-1 and TRBJ1-4; D gene ambiguous. CDR3 length: 15 amino acids. The ends were cut back, 3 bases at V and 5 bases at J, with 16 bases in the middle. Per the germline V gene, CDR1 is DFQATT and CDR2 is SNEGSKA (reference sequence). In DNA form, the CDR3 reads TGCAGTGCTAGGCTGGGCCGAGCGGAGAATGAAAAACTGTTTTTT. Translated, it gives CSARLGRAENEKLFF.

This clonotype was counted at least ten times. V usage is TRBV27 and J usage is TRBJ1-1; D is unresolved. Trimming left V 8 bases short and J 0 bases short, with 16 bases between. The CDR3 loop spans 15 amino acids. Germline V gene sequence: CDR1 MNHEY, CDR2 SMNVEV (reference sequence). CDR3 region: CASRRAGTMNTEAFF. In DNA, the CDR3 is TGTGCCAGCCGGCGAGCAGGCACCATGAACACTGAAGCTTTCTTT.

The gene calls are TRBV15 and TRBJ1-5; a weak D match, TRBD1 (6 bases). The V and J ends lost 1 base and 0 bases respectively, with 16 bases between them. The germline V gene encodes CDR1 LNHNV and CDR2 YYDKDF (reference sequence). There are 18 residues in the CDR3. CDR3 amino acids: CATSRALGAGYSNQPQHF. The CDR3 coding sequence is TGTGCCACCAGCAGAGCCCTGGGGGCAGGCTATAGCAATCAGCCCCAGCATTTT.

This chain connects TRBV19 to TRBJ2-7; D unclear. V lost 1 base and J lost 0, with 7 bases in between. CDR1 and CDR2 from the germline V gene are LNHDA and SQIVND (reference sequence). This CDR3 spans 14 amino acids. DNA of the CDR3: TGTGCCAGTAGTATAGCGCTGAGCTCCTACGAGCAGTACTTC. Translation gives CASSIALSSYEQYF.

The sample holds many counts of this clonotype. The chain links TRBV6-6 to TRBJ2-2; D may be TRBD1 (6 bases). This CDR3 contains 14 residues. The V end was cut by 4 bases, the J end by 3 bases, with 9 bases between. Germline assignment: CDR1 MNHNY and CDR2 SVGAGI (reference sequence). CDR3 residues: CASSWAGDTGELFF. CDR3 nucleotides: TGTGCCAGCAGTTGGGCAGGGGACACCGGGGAGCTGTTTTTT.

The chain combines TRBV28 with TRBJ1-3; TRBD1 matches 7 bases. Germline V gene data show CDR1 as MDHEN and CDR2 as SYDVKM. V dropped 7 bases and J dropped 7; count of bases not matched to a gene: 7. The CDR3 length is 13 residues. CDR3 sequence (DNA): TGTGCCAGCATAAAGGGGGCGGAGAACACCATATATTTT. Translation: CASIKGAENTIYF.

This clonotype has just a few counts. The gene calls are TRBV5-1 and TRBJ1-4; D is unresolved. The CDR3 has 15 residues. CDR1 SGHRS and CDR2 YFSETQ come from the germline V gene. With 4 bases removed from V and 3 bases from J, the gap between germline ends came to 13 bases. DNA for the CDR3: TGCGCCAGCAGCCCTCTCGACCCGCCTAATGAAAAACTGTTTTTT. This gives the protein CASSPLDPPNEKLFF.